Sequencing of this TCR beta chain was carried out in a study of PD-L1 blockade in urothelial cancer. Study context: Patients began atezolizumab, 1,200 mg intravenously every 3 weeks, around 2014. Males with urothelial cancer arising in the bladder constituted about 85% of the roughly 30 patients. Counts from blood samples showed a median of about 140,000 T cells.

This CDR3 has 14 amino acids. Germline assignment: CDR1 SGHDT and CDR2 YYEEEE. Trimming removed 0 bases at V and 2 bases at J, with 5 bases between. Method: immunoSEQ multiplex PCR; TCRdb's copy keeps in-frame clones and lacks some. The table includes under 120,000 clones, around 85% detected once. Locally advanced or metastatic urothelial carcinoma was diagnosed in the patients. The receptor was derived from a man aged 50-59 years with urothelial cancer. The V gene is TRBV5-6, the J gene TRBJ2-2; D not resolved. The sequencing here drew on PBMCs, taken around atezolizumab (anti-PD-L1) treatment. Here the CDR3 reads CASSLGPNTGELFF. The CDR3 coding sequence is TGTGCCAGCAGCTTGGGGCCAAACACCGGGGAGCTGTTTTTT. Drawing the rest from reference TRBV5-6 and TRBJ2-2, the complete variable domain is DAGVTQSPTHLIKTRGQQVTLRCSPKSGHDTVSWYQQALGQGPQFIFQYYEEEERQRGNFPDRFSGHQFPNYSSELNVNALLLGDSALYLCASSLGPNTGELFFGEGSRLTVL.